This TCR beta chain was identified in a study of human T cells and chemical hapten exposure. Study-level background: Largely, small differences in pooled library volume made per-sample TCR yields vary.

Study-wide findings and caveats: Sensitizing to DPC left TCRs with a frequency above 1 in 1000 unaltered.

This CDR3 is 14 amino acids long. Trimming took 6 bases from V and 0 from J; bases not matched to a gene: 2. The germline V gene has CDR1 SGHAT and CDR2 FQNNGV. This clonotype has a handful of counts. The antigen remains unidentified. It was the library that attached unique molecular identifiers to individual cDNA molecules. MiXCR, applied by TCRdb to the RACE reads, yields one record per CDR3 protein. The sample gives around 300,000 distinct CDR3 sequences, 7.5% to 8% of which show up once; more than 1% is in the top ten. Time point denoted: pre-sensitization, week 0. Treatment noted: therapeutic diphenylcyclopropenone sensitization with weekly scalp DPC.

This rearrangement joins TRBV11-2 to TRBJ2-5, with 9 bases fitting TRBD1. The TCR comes from a young man with alopecia areata. Some clones in this sample may be carry-over from other donors' samples. Sample: whole blood, taken in connection with sensitization to the hapten diphenylcyclopropenone (DPC). In nucleotides, the CDR3 is TGTGCCAGCAGGGACAGGGGCAACCAAGAGACCCAGTACTTC. Translating gives CASRDRGNQETQYF.